This T cell receptor beta chain emerged from a study of cytomegalovirus exposure and HLA in healthy donors. In the case of this clone: The antigen is unknown. The same CDR3 also results from other DNA sequences found in this sample.

From germline, CDR1 is GTSNPN and CDR2 SVGIG (reference sequence). Trimming removed 2 bases from V and 4 bases from J; junction bases left unmatched: 6. This CDR3 comprises 14 residues. Overall study findings and caveats: By a later analysis, the bulk of CMV-associated TCR beta chains appeared HLA-restricted. What was likely a sequencing artifact was a cluster of highly shared sequence variants. In a later analysis, TCR beta V- and J-gene trimming showed a link to a missense DCLRE1C variant.

Primers included in the PCR were 60 Vbeta and 13 Jbeta primers. Only in-frame clones appear in the TCRdb table, and some are missing; sequencing was by immunoSEQ multiplex PCR. Of more than 100,000 clones in the sample, more than 60% were seen once. The TCR sequence derives from a woman aged 40 to 50 in good health and CMV-seropositive. Sequenced material: PBMCs. This chain joins TRBV30 and TRBJ2-7, with 9 positions matching TRBD1. CDR3 coding DNA: TGTGCCTGGAGTCCCGGGACAGGGTCGTACGAGCAGTACTTC. This codes for CAWSPGTGSYEQYF.